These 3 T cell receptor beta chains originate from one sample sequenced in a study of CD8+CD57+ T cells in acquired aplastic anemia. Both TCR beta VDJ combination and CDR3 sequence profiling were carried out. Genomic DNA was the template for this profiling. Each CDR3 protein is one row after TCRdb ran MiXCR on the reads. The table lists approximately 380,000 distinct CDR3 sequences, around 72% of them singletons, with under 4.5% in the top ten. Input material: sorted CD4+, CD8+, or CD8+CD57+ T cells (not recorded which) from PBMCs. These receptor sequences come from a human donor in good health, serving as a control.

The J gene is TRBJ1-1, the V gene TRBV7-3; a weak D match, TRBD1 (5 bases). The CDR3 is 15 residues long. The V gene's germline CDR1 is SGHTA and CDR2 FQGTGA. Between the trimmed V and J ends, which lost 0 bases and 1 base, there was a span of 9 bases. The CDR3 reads CASSLTGTRNTEAFF. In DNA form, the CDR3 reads TGTGCCAGCAGCTTAACAGGGACGAGGAACACTGAAGCTTTCTTT.

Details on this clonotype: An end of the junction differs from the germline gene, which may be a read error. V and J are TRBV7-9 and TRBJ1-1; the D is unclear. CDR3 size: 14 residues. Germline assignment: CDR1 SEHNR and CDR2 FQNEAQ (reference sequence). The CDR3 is CASSVVNGNSEGLF. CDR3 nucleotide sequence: TGTGCCAGCAGCGTAGTGAACGGGAACTCTGAAGGTTTGTTT. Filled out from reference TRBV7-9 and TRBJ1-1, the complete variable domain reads DTGVSQNPRHKITKRGQNVTFRCDPISEHNRLYWYRQTLGQGPEFLTYFQNEAQLEKSRLLSDRFSAERPKGSFSTLEIQRTEQGDSAMYLCASSVVNGNSEGLFGQGTRLTVV.

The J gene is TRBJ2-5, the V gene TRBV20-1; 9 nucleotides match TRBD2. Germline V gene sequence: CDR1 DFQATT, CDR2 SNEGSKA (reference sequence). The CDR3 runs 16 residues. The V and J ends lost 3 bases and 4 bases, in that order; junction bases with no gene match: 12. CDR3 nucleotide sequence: TGCAGTGCTAGGCCCTCTGTGGCGGGAGGGGGAGAGACCCAGTACTTC. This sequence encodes CSARPSVAGGGETQYF.